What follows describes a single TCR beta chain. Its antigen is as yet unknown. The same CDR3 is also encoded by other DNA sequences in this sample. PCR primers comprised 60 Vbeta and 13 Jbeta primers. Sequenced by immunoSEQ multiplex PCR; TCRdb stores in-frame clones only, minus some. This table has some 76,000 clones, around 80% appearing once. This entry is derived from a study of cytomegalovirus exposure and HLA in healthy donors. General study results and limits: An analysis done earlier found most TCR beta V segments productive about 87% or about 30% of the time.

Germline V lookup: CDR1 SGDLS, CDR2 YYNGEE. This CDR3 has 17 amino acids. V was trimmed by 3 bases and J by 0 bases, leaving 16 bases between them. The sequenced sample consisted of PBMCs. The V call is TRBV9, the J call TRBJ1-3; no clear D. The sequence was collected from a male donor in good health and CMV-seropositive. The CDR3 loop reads CASSARQNFDSGNTIYF. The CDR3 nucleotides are TGTGCCAGCAGCGCCAGACAAAATTTCGACTCTGGAAACACCATATATTTT.